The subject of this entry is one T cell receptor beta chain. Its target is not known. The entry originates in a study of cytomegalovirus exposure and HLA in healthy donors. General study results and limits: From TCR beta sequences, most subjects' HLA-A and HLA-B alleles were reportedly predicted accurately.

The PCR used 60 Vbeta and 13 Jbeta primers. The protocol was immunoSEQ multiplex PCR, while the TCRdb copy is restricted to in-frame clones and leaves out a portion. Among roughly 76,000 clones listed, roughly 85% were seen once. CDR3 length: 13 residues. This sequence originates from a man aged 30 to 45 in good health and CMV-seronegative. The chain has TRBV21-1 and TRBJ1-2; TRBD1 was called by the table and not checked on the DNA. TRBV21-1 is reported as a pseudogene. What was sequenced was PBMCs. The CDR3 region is CASSRGLGYGYTF. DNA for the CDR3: TGTGCCAGCAGCAGGGGGCTGGGCTATGGCTACACCTTC.